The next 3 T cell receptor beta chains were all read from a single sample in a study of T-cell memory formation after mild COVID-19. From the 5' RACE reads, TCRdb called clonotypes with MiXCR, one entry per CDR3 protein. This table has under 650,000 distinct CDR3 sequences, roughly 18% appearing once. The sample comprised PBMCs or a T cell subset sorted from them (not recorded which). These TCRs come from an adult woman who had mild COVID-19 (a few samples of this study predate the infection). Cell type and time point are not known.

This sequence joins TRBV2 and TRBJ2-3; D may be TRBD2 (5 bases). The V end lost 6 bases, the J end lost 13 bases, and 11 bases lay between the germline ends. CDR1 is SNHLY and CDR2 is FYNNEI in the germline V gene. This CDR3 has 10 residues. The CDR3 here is CASRSTGEYF. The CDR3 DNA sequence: TGTGCCAGCAGGAGTACCGGGGAGTATTTT.

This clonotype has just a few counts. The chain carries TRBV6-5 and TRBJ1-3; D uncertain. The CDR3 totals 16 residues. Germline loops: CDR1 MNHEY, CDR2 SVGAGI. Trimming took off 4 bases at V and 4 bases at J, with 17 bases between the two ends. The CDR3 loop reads CASSSTRGVLGNTIYF. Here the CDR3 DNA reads TGTGCCAGCAGTTCGACTCGCGGGGTTTTGGGAAACACCATATATTTT.

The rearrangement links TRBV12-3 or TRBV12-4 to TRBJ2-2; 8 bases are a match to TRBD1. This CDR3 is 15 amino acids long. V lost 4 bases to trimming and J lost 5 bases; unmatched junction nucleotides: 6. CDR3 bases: TGTGCCAGCAGTTCCGGGACAGGATGGACCGGGGAGCTGTTTTTT. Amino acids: CASSSGTGWTGELFF.